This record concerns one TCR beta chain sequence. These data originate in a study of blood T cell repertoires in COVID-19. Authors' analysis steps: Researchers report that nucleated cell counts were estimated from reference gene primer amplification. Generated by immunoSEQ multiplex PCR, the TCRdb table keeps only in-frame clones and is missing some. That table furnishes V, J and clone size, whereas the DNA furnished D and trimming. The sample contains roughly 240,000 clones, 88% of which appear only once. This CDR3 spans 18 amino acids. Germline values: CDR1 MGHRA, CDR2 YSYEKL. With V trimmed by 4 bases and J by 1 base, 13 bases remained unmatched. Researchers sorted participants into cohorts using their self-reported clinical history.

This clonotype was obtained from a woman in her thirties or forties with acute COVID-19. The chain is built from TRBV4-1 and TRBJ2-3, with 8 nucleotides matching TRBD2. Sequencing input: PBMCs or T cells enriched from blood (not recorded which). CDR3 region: CASSPRLGGSGGTDTQYF. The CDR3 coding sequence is TGCGCCAGCAGCCCCAGACTGGGGGGTAGCGGGGGCACAGATACGCAGTATTTT.